The rows below give T cell receptor beta chains drawn from one sample of a study of OX40 agonist ivuxolimab in advanced cancers. The assay was immunoSEQ multiplex PCR, and TCRdb's table has in-frame clones only and misses some. Here the sample spans more than 50,000 clones, approximately 80% being singletons. This specimen was CD4+ or CD8+ T cells sorted from blood, taken in a trial of the OX40 agonist ivuxolimab. Source of these receptors: an adult with an advanced solid tumor such as melanoma, head and neck, liver or kidney cancer. Each CDR3 is given with its conserved first and last residue. The order of the fields is J gene, D gene, V gene, clone size, CDR3 protein, CDR3 DNA. A D gene is named only where the DNA matches it firmly. Some rows mark clone size as missing; the rest say once, few, many or name a class of expanded clone.

>TRBJ2-2|TRBD1|TRBV4-3|.
CASSQERGLPGELFF
TGCGCCAGCAGCCAAGAAAGGGGGCTACCCGGGGAGCTGTTTTTT
>TRBJ2-7|.|TRBV5-6|few
CASSAIDSYEQYF
TGTGCCAGCAGCGCCATAGACAGCTACGAGCAGTACTTC
>TRBJ2-5|.|TRBV18|.
CASSPGETQYF
TGTGCCAGCTCACCCGGAGAGACCCAGTACTTC
>TRBJ2-5|TRBD2|TRBV5-3|.
CARSFPSGGIASQTQYF
TGTGCCAGAAGCTTCCCCAGCGGGGGGATCGCGAGTCAGACCCAGTACTTC
>TRBJ2-2|.|TRBV7-3|.
CASSRTTNTGELFF
TGTGCCAGCAGCCGGACAACGAACACCGGGGAGCTGTTTTTT
>TRBJ1-1|.|TRBV5-1|once
CASRFPMNTEAFF
TGCGCCAGCAGATTCCCCATGAACACTGAAGCTTTCTTT
>TRBJ1-5|TRBD1|TRBV19|.
CASSHGTVGQPQHF
TGTGCCAGTAGCCATGGGACAGTTGGACAGCCCCAGCATTTT
>TRBJ1-1|.|TRBV5-1|.
CASSSGGTTVRTEAFF
TGCGCCAGCAGCTCTGGCGGGACGACGGTACGCACTGAAGCTTTCTTT
>TRBJ2-7|.|TRBV11-2|once
CASSLGRGFAYEQYF
TGTGCCAGCAGCTTAGGGCGGGGTTTCGCCTACGAGCAGTACTTC
>TRBJ1-1|.|TRBV27|few
CASSRLSGGEAFF
TGTGCCAGCAGCCGATTGTCCGGGGGCGAAGCTTTCTTT
>TRBJ1-6|.|TRBV28|.
CASSLIGAGYNSPLHF
TGTGCCAGCAGTTTAATAGGGGCAGGATATAATTCACCCCTCCACTTT
>TRBJ1-4|.|TRBV9|.
CASSVGPADEKLFF
TGTGCCAGCAGCGTAGGTCCTGCGGATGAAAAACTGTTTTTT
>TRBJ1-1|.|TRBV2|.
CAMGRDTEAFF
TGTGCCATGGGCAGGGACACTGAAGCTTTCTTT
>TRBJ1-2|.|TRBV11-1|.
CASSPANSYGYTF
TGTGCCAGCAGCCCCGCGAACAGCTATGGCTACACCTTC
>TRBJ2-7|.|TRBV28|.
CASRTDPASYEQYF
TGTGCCAGCAGAACAGACCCTGCCTCCTACGAGCAGTACTTC
>TRBJ2-1|TRBD1|TRBV18|.
CASSQDRGRGEQFF
TGTGCCAGCTCGCAGGACAGGGGGCGAGGTGAGCAGTTCTTC
>TRBJ1-6|TRBD1|TRBV7-2|.
CASSEDRNNSPLHF
TGTGCCAGCAGCGAGGACAGGAATAATTCACCCCTCCACTTT
>TRBJ1-2|TRBD1|TRBV4-2|.
CASSRETGAVGYGYTF
TGTGCCAGCAGCCGCGAGACAGGGGCCGTTGGGTATGGCTACACCTTC
>TRBJ1-6|.|TRBV7-3|.
CASSLYGGNSPLHF
TGTGCCAGCAGCTTGTATGGCGGGAATTCACCCCTCCACTTT
>TRBJ1-6|.|TRBV7-2|.
CASSSPFSPLHF
TGTGCCAGCAGCTCTCCTTTCTCACCCCTCCACTTT
>TRBJ2-7|.|TRBV6-1|.
CASSGQGRLPYEQYF
TGTGCCAGCAGCGGTCAAGGACGACTTCCCTACGAGCAGTACTTC
>TRBJ2-1|.|TRBV9|once
CASSVVLDAAGEQFF
TGTGCCAGCAGCGTAGTTCTGGATGCGGCGGGGGAGCAGTTCTTC
>TRBJ1-1|.|TRBV6-6|.
CASSKGAGRMNTEAFF
TGTGCCAGCAGCAAAGGGGCAGGCCGTATGAACACTGAAGCTTTCTTT
>TRBJ2-1|TRBD2|TRBV19|.
CATRIAGISFEQFF
TGTGCCACCAGGATAGCGGGAATCTCGTTCGAGCAGTTCTTC
>TRBJ1-3|TRBD1|TRBV6-5|.
CASSMGQVKGNTIYF
TGTGCCAGCAGTATGGGACAGGTGAAAGGAAACACCATATATTTT
>TRBJ2-2|TRBD2|TRBV5-5|.
CASTPRGGATGELFF
TGTGCCAGCACCCCCCGGGGGGGCGCCACCGGGGAGCTGTTTTTT
>TRBJ1-1|.|TRBV25-1|.
CASSPPGDSTEAFF
TGTGCCAGCAGTCCCCCGGGGGATAGCACTGAAGCTTTCTTT
>TRBJ1-5|.|TRBV5-8|.
CASSFDRTFQPQHF
TGTGCCAGCAGCTTTGACAGGACATTTCAGCCCCAGCATTTT
>TRBJ2-5|TRBD1|TRBV10-3|.
CAIGTGTVSETQYF
TGTGCCATCGGGACAGGTACAGTTTCCGAGACCCAGTACTTC
>TRBJ1-3|.|TRBV7-8|.
CASSSSRGLTGNTIYF
TGTGCCAGCAGCTCGTCACGGGGGCTTACTGGAAACACCATATATTTT
>TRBJ1-5|.|TRBV6-5|.
CASSYGGINQPQHF
TGTGCCAGCAGTTACGGAGGGATCAATCAGCCCCAGCATTTT
>TRBJ2-3|.|TRBV7-3|.
CASSNGAPTDTQYF
TGTGCCAGCAGCAACGGGGCCCCAACAGATACGCAGTATTTT